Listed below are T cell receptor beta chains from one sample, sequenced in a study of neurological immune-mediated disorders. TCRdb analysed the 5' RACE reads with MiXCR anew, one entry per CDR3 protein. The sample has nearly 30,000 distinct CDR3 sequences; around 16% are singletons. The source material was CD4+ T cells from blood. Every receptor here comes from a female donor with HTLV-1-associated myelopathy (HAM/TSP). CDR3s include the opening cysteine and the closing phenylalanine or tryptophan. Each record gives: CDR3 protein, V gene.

CSADEGVTDTQYF	TRBV20-1
CASSSTQTGGGNTIYF	TRBV7-9
CASSPDGNTGELFF	TRBV5-1
CASSSGTAPYEQYF	TRBV5-1
CASSLGQTMNTEAFF	TRBV7-9
CASSPGTVKYGYTF	TRBV5-1
CSARGGDEQFF	TRBV20-1
CASSSGAANTEAFF	TRBV5-5
CASSLGVVHSAGELFF	TRBV7-9
CASSNQETQYF	TRBV11-2
CTTSRDLSTKNIQYF	TRBV15
CASGGWGTSGGSDTQYF	TRBV10-2
CATSREPARAQYF	TRBV15
CASSVTRDAGELFF	TRBV5-1
CASSIRTGVSYEQYF	TRBV5-1
CSARLIRDYSYNEQFF	TRBV20-1
CASSKSLGDQETQYF	TRBV7-3
CASSQEATGGGGDEQYF	TRBV4-2
CASSTSLNTGELFF	TRBV19
CASSFYICSARASSRGEAFF	TRBV5-1
CASSQTTGLAGNTGELFF	TRBV28
CATTTGDGANVLTF	TRBV15
CSAGTSGSITDTQYF	TRBV20-1
CASSKYKAGDSYNEQFF	TRBV21-1
CASSLLGTGDYEQYF	TRBV5-1
CASSIRAGGPADTQYF	TRBV9
CSARTSWGADEQYF	TRBV20-1
CATSAPAGGASDTQYF	TRBV24-1
CASSVDRGAEAFF	TRBV5-1
CASTMWGRDYNEQFF	TRBV11-3
CSATWQNTEAFF	TRBV20-1
CISVPEAGQGMGGYGYTF	TRBV7-5
CASSSVNTEAFF	TRBV6-2/TRBV6-3
CASSLSVLAKNIQYF	TRBV7-8
CASSMGEGGAQYF	TRBV6-4
CASSPEGPDRGEKLFF	TRBV5-1
CASSADRAIYNEQFF	TRBV6-1
CASSTGFHEKLFF	TRBV7-2
CASTERTSGDNEQFF	TRBV2
CASSYRAGGGYEQYF	TRBV6-5
CASSRLAGWNEQFF	TRBV9
CSAKGTSGGAKEQFF	TRBV20-1
CASSPDRGSNQTQHF	TRBV4-1
CASKGAGETQYF	TRBV2
CSARIFQHSYEQYF	TRBV20-1